This T cell receptor beta chain was sequenced in a study of cytomegalovirus exposure and HLA in healthy donors. PCR employed 60 Vbeta and 13 Jbeta primers. Assay used: immunoSEQ multiplex PCR; TCRdb lists only in-frame clones, some missing. The sample consists of around 170,000 clones, more than 75% of them appearing once. The germline gives CDR1 MDHEN, CDR2 SYDVKM. CDR3 size: 13 residues. V lost 6 bases, J lost 6 bases, and 13 bases lay in between. The receptor was isolated from a woman aged 30 to 39 in good health and CMV-seropositive. V and J are TRBV28 and TRBJ2-3, with D possibly TRBD2 on 6 matching bases. The sequenced sample consisted of PBMCs. The chain's CDR3 is CASRRDSLDTQYF. DNA for the CDR3: TGTGCCAGCAGACGGGACTCCCTCGATACGCAGTATTTT.